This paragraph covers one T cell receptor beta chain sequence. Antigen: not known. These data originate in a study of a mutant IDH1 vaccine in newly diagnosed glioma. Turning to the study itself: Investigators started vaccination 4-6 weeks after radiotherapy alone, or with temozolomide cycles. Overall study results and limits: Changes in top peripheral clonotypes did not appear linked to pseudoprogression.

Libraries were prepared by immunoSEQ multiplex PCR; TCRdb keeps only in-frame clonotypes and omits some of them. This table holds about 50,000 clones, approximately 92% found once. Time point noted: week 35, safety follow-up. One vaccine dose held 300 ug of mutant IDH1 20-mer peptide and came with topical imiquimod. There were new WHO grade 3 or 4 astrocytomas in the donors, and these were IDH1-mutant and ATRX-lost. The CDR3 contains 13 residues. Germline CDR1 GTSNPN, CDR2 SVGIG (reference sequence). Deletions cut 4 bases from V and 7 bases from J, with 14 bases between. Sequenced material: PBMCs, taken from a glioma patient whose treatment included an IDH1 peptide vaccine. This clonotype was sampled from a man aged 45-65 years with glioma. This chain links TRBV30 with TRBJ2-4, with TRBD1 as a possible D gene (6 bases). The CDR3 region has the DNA TGTGCCTGGACCCTGGGGGCAGCTAACATTCAGTACTTC. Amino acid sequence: CAWTLGAANIQYF.